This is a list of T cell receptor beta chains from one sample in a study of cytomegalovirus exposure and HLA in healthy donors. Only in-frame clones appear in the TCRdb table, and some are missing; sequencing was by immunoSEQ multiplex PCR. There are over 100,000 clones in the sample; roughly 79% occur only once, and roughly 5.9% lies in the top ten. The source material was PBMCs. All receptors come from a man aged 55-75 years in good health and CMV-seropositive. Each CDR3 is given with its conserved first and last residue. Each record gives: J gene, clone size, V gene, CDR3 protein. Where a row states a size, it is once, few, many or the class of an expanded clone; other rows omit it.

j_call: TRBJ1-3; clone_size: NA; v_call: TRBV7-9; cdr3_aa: CASEDRGGNTIYF
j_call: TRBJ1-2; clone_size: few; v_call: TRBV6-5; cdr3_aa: CASTRDRGGYTF
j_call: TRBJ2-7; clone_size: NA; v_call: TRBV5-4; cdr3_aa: CASSSGQGLYEQYF
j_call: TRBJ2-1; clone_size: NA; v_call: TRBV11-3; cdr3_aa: CASSFQGLAGRSEQFF
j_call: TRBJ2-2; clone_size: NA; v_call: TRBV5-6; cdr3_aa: CASSLGQITGELFF
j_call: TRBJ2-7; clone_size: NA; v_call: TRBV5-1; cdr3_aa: CASSLGAGNSYEQYF
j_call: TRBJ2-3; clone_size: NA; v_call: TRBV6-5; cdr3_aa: CASSYDYTDTQYF
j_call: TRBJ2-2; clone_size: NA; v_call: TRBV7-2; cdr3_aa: CASSLGQGGGELFF
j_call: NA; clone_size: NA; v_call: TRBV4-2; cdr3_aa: CASSPPGLAGSSYEQYF
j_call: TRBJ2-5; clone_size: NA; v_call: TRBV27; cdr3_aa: CASRGGGQETQYF
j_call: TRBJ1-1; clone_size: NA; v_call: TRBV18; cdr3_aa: CASSPYELPVNTEAFF
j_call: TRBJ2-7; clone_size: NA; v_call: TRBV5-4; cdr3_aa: CASSGYGGPTYEQYF
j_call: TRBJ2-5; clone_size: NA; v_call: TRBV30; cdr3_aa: CAWSVKEASGVRSLKTQYF
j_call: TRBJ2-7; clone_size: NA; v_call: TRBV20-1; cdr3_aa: CSARDSGEQYF
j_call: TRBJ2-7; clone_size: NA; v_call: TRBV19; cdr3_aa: CASSILLAGAYEQYF
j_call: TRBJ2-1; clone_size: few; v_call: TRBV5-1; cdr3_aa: CASSQQGWSSYNEQFF
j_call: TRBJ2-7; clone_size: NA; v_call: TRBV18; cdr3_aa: CASSPSETGGYEQYF
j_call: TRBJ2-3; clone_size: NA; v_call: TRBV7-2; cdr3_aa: CASSYSGGAGTDTQYF
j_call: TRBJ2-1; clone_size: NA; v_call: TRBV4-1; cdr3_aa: CASSSPGQGNNEQFF
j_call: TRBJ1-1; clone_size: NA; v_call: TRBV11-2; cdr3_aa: CASSLLGHRNTEAFF
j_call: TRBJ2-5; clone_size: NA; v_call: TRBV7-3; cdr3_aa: CASSLWGGETQYF
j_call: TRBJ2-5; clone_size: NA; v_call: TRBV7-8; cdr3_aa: CASSLIRQQETQYF
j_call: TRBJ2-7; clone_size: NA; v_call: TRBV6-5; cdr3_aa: CASTEVSGGAYEQYF
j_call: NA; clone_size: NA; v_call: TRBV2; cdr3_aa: CASSEVAGGSYEQYF
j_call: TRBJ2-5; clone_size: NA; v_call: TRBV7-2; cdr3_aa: CASSLVRSGGMETQYF
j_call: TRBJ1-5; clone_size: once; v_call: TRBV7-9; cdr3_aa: CSSSAGDQPQHF
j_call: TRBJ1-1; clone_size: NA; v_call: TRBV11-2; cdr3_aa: CASTKEYNTEAFF
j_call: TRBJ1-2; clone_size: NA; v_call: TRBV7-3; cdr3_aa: CASSLYREESGYTF
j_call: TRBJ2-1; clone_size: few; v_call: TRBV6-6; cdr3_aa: CASSYQLGGEQFF
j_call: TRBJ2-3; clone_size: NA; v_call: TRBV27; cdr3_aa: CASSFGRADTQYF
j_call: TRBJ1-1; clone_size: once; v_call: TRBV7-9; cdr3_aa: CSSSPVGGYMNTEAFF
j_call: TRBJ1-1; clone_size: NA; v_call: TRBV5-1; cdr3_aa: CASSPTVATEAFF
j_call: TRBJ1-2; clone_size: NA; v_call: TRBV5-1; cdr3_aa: CASSLAGQGGNYGYTF
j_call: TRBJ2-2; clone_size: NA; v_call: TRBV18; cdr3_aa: CASSPPGTGYTGELFF